This paragraph reports one T cell receptor (beta chain). The antigen it binds to is not known. Within one base of it there is no much larger clone, and no base qualities were kept. The entry originates in a study of tumor-infiltrating lymphocytes in oesophageal squamous cell carcinoma listed by TCRdb under 2016. Receptors were amplified or captured by PCR. TCRdb records Illumina HiSeq 2000 as the sequencer. TCRdb ran its own pipeline on the public reads, namely fastp trimming at Q25 and MiXCR clone calling, and kept in-frame beta chains. Rows merge per CDR3 protein into single entries with the most common DNA and genes. Across this sample there are around 15,000 distinct CDR3 sequences, with approximately 56% seen only once. Over 15% of the sample is taken by the ten largest. The junction carries 14 bases between V and J, which are trimmed by 2 bases and 6 bases respectively. The germline V gene (reference sequence) supplies CDR1 MNHNY and CDR2 SVGAGI. The CDR3 numbers 14 residues from cysteine through phenylalanine. The sequence is cut down to CDR3 DNA, 42 bases in frame from base 1.

The TCR sequence derives from a male donor with esophageal squamous cell carcinoma. Material: esophageal tumor tissue. This sequence uses TRBV6-6 and TRBJ2-7; no D gene is confidently identified. DNA sequence: TGTGCCAGCAGTTACCCAGGACGTCGTGGCGAGCAGTACTTC. Its coded protein is CASSYPGRRGEQYF.